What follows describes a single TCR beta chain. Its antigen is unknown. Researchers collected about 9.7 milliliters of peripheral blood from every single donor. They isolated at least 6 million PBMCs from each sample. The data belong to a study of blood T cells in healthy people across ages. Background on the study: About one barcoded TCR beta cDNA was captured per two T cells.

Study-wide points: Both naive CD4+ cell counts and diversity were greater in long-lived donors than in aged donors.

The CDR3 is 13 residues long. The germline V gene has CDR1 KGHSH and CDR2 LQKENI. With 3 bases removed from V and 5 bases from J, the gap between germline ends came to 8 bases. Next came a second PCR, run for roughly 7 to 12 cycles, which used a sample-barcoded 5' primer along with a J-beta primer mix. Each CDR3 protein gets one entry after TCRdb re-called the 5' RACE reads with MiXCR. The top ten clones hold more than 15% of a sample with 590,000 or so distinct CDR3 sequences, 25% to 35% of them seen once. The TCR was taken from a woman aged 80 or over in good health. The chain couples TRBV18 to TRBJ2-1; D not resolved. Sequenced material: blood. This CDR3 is CASSPKTDNEQFF. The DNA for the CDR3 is TGTGCCAGCTCACCGAAGACCGACAATGAGCAGTTCTTC.